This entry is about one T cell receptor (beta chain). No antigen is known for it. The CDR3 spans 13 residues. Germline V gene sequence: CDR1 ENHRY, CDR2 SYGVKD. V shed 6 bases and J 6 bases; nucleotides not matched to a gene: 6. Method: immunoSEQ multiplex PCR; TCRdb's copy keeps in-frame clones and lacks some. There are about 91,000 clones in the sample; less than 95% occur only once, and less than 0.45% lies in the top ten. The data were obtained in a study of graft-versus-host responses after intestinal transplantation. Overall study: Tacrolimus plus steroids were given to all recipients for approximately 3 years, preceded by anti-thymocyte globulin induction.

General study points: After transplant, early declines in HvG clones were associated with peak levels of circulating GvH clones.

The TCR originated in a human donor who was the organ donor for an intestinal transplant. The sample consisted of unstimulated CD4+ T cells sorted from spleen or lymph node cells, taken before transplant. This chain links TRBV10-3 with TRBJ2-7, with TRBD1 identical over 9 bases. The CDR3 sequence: CAISRDREGEQYF. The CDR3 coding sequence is TGTGCCATCAGCCGGGACAGGGAGGGCGAGCAGTACTTC.